What follows are 21 T cell receptor beta chains derived from one specimen sequenced in a study of T-cell memory formation after mild COVID-19 (dated by TCRdb to the early 2020s). Preparation of the library involved 5' RACE. Sequenced using an Illumina NovaSeq 6000. TCRdb reran the public reads through fastp at Q25 and MiXCR, keeping productive beta chains. Each entry merges the rows of one CDR3 protein and shows their most common DNA and genes. Here the sample has under 150,000 distinct CDR3 sequences; around a fifth occur a single time. The top ten clones comprise 41% of the sample. Sequencing was done on a sample of PBMCs or a T cell subset sorted from them (not recorded which). Every receptor here comes from a man in his late teens or twenties who had mild COVID-19 (a few samples of this study predate the infection). The sample titles of this study are shuffled in the database, so cell type and time point are left out; the donor was told from shared clones.

In this sample, this clonotype turned up many times. This chain links TRBV11-2 with TRBJ2-1; 9 bases fit TRBD1. This CDR3 is 14 amino acids long. The V gene's germline CDR1 is SGHAT and CDR2 FQNNGV. With 5 bases clipped from V and 9 bases from J, the junction kept 8 bases outside the gene matches. The CDR3 sequence is CASSPPDRGPEQFF. The DNA of the CDR3 is TGTGCCAGCAGCCCGCCGGACAGGGGTCCTGAGCAGTTCTTC.

This chain connects TRBV12-3 or TRBV12-4 to TRBJ2-1; TRBD2 aligns across 11 bases. Trimming took 5 bases from V and 0 from J; bases not matched to a gene: 3. The CDR3 length is 16 residues. The CDR3, as DNA: TGTGCCAGCAGTGGGACTAGCGGTCTCTCCTACAATGAGCAGTTCTTC. Its protein product is CASSGTSGLSYNEQFF.

The chain recombines TRBV6-2 or TRBV6-3 with TRBJ2-7, with D possibly TRBD1 on 6 matching bases. CDR1 and CDR2 from the germline V gene are MNHEY and SVGEGT. Trimming cost V 2 bases and J 4 bases, with 18 bases left between them. The CDR3 is made up of 16 amino acids. CDR3: CASSYKPGHPPYEQYV. Written as DNA, the CDR3 is TGTGCCAGCAGTTACAAGCCGGGACACCCCCCTTACGAGCAGTACGTC.

This clonotype showed up just a few times. The CDR3 DNA is TGTGCCAGCAGCTCAACGGTAGGGGCTGGGGCCAACGTCCTGACTTTC. Its translation: CASSSTVGAGANVLTF. The V and J genes are TRBV7-6 and TRBJ2-6; tentatively, D is TRBD1 (5 bases). With 4 bases removed from V and 2 bases from J, the gap between germline ends came to 12 bases. The V gene's germline CDR1 is SGHVS and CDR2 FNYEAQ. This CDR3 has 16 residues.

The gene calls are TRBV6-4 and TRBJ2-3; 10 nucleotides match TRBD1. CDR1 is MRHNA and CDR2 is SNTAGT in the germline V gene. This CDR3 has 16 amino acids. V was clipped by 2 bases and J by 5 bases; unmatched bases: 7. CDR3 protein: CASSDRPGQGIDTQYF. In DNA, the CDR3 is TGTGCCAGCAGTGACCGACCGGGACAGGGGATAGATACGCAGTATTTT.

This clonotype has a handful of counts. The V call is TRBV6-1, the J call TRBJ2-7; tentative D call: TRBD2 (5 bases). Germline assignment: CDR1 MNHNS and CDR2 SASEGT. The CDR3 loop spans 14 amino acids. V lost 1 base and J 3 bases, leaving 10 bases between the germline ends. CDR3 in amino acids: CASSEDPGNYEQYV. In nucleotides, the CDR3 is TGTGCCAGCAGTGAAGACCCGGGGAACTACGAGCAGTACGTC.

The DNA of the CDR3 is TGTGCCAGCAGCGCGGGACAGGGTGTCACTGAAGCTTTCTTT. Encoded protein: CASSAGQGVTEAFF. The V and J genes are TRBV27 and TRBJ1-1; 9 nucleotides agree with TRBD1. The V gene's germline CDR1 is MNHEY and CDR2 SMNVEV (reference sequence). CDR3 length: 14 residues. With V trimmed by 6 bases and J by 4 bases, 6 bases remained unmatched.

The chain is built from TRBV5-4 and TRBJ2-2, with 10 bases aligning to TRBD2. Germline-derived CDR1 and CDR2 are SGHNT and YYREEE (reference sequence). CDR3 size: 18 residues. Trimming at V came to 2 bases and at J to 0 bases, leaving 7 bases not matched to a gene. Here the CDR3 reads CASSLLLAGETNTGELFF. As DNA, the CDR3 is TGTGCCAGCAGCTTACTTCTAGCGGGGGAGACGAACACCGGGGAGCTGTTTTTT. Complete variable domain (other parts from reference TRBV5-4 and TRBJ2-2): ETGVTQSPTHLIKTRGQQVTLRCSSQSGHNTVSWYQQALGQGPQFIFQYYREEENGRGNFPPRFSGLQFPNYSSELNVNALELDDSALYLCASSLLLAGETNTGELFFGEGSRLTVL.

The chain joins TRBV5-1 to TRBJ2-7; D remains unclear. Trimming shortened V by 5 bases and J by 2 bases, and 11 bases separated the two germline ends. This CDR3 spans 13 amino acids. CDR1 is SGHRS, CDR2 YFSETQ, per germline. The DNA of the CDR3 is TGCGCCAGCAGGAAAGACGGACCCTACGAGCAGTACTTC. Amino acid sequence: CASRKDGPYEQYF.

The chain employs TRBV5-4 and TRBJ2-5; 7 positions agree with TRBD1. CDR1 and CDR2 from the germline V gene are SGHNT and YYREEE (reference sequence). The CDR3 totals 15 residues. V was pared by 4 bases and J by 5 bases, with 11 bases of the junction left unmatched. The CDR3 loop reads CASSLLGQSVETQYF. The CDR3 coding sequence is TGTGCCAGCAGCCTCTTGGGACAGAGCGTGGAGACCCAGTACTTC.

The rearrangement links TRBV7-3 to TRBJ2-1; 7 nucleotides agree with TRBD1. The end of the DNA is better explained by TRBJ2-5, so the J call may be wrong. This CDR3 has 16 amino acids. Germline assignment: CDR1 SGHTA and CDR2 FQGTGA. CDR3 sequence (DNA): TGTGCCAGCAGCCTCCGATGGCTGACAGGGCAAGAGACCCAGTACTTC. It codes for CASSLRWLTGQETQYF.

The table lists this clonotype with a few counts. This chain joins TRBV4-1 and TRBJ2-2; D not resolved. Germline V gives CDR1 MGHRA, CDR2 YSYEKL. V lost 4 bases to trimming and J lost 11 bases, with 11 bases between them. This CDR3 contains 12 residues. The CDR3 coding sequence is TGCGCCAGCAGCCGCCCTAACCGAGAGCTGTTTTTT. This translates into CASSRPNRELFF.

The chain uses TRBV27 and TRBJ1-1; D unclear. Trimming took off 6 bases at V and 0 bases at J, with 14 bases between the two ends. The CDR3 is made up of 15 amino acids. Germline V gives CDR1 MNHEY, CDR2 SMNVEV (reference sequence). In nucleotides, the CDR3 is TGTGCCAGCAGCCATACCGGGAGACTGAACACTGAAGCTTTCTTT. Encoded protein: CASSHTGRLNTEAFF.

This chain connects TRBV5-1 to TRBJ1-1; a weak D match, TRBD1 (5 bases). Trimming pared 6 bases from V and 5 bases from J, leaving 11 bases between. Germline V gene lookup returns CDR1 SGHRS and CDR2 YFSETQ. The CDR3 sequence is 12 residues long. Here the CDR3 DNA reads TGCGCCAGCACCCGAGGGACTACTGAAGCTTTCTTT. The encoded protein is CASTRGTTEAFF.

CDR3 region: CASSLGLGDREIDTQYF. The CDR3 DNA is TGTGCCAGCAGCTTAGGGTTGGGGGACAGAGAAATAGATACGCAGTATTTT. The gene calls are TRBV11-2 and TRBJ2-3, with TRBD1 identical over 7 bases. Trimming cost V 1 base and J 5 bases; bases outside gene matches: 12. Looked up from germline, CDR1 is SGHAT and CDR2 is FQNNGV. The CDR3 has 17 residues.

The J gene is TRBJ1-1, the V gene TRBV27; 8 nucleotides line up with TRBD1. The CDR3 spans 16 residues. The V and J ends lost 2 bases and 4 bases, in that order; junction bases with no gene match: 9. Germline lookup yields CDR1 MNHEY and CDR2 SMNVEV (reference sequence). The CDR3 is CASSLLTGDRGTEAFF. CDR3 sequence (DNA): TGTGCCAGCAGTTTACTGACAGGGGATAGGGGCACTGAAGCTTTCTTT.

This chain joins TRBV7-9 and TRBJ2-7; D is uncertain. V shed 1 base and J shed 6 bases, with 19 bases lying between them. Germline CDR1 and CDR2: SEHNR and FQNEAQ (reference sequence). This CDR3 contains 16 residues. CDR3 region: CASSLESAGPSSEQYF. The CDR3 DNA follows: TGTGCCAGCAGCTTAGAGTCAGCAGGCCCTTCGTCCGAGCAGTACTTC.

V is TRBV7-9 and J is TRBJ2-1; 8 bases line up with TRBD2. The CDR3 extends over 15 amino acids. J lost 5 bases, V lost 1 base, and 4 bases had no gene match. The germline gives CDR1 SEHNR, CDR2 FQNEAQ (reference sequence). This CDR3 reads CASSLVRLANNEQFF. CDR3 sequence (DNA): TGTGCCAGCAGCTTAGTGCGACTAGCGAACAATGAGCAGTTCTTC.

This clonotype came up a few times. V usage is TRBV4-1 and J usage is TRBJ2-5; D gene ambiguous. Germline CDR1 reads MGHRA; CDR2 reads YSYEKL. CDR3 size: 13 residues. The V end was cut by 2 bases, the J end by 5 bases, with 9 bases between. The CDR3 DNA follows: TGCGCCAGCAGCCAACGGGTCCGGGAGACCCAGTACTTC. Residues: CASSQRVRETQYF.

The rearrangement joins TRBV20-1 to TRBJ1-1; D may be TRBD1 (5 bases). The germline V and J ends were trimmed by 5 bases and 4 bases, with 8 bases remaining between them. The germline CDR1 and CDR2 sequences are DFQATT and SNEGSKA (reference sequence). CDR3 size: 11 residues. CDR3 loop: CSAGGSTEAFF. The DNA of the CDR3 is TGCAGTGCTGGGGGGAGCACTGAAGCTTTCTTT.

The rearrangement uses TRBV4-1 and TRBJ1-2, with TRBD1 as a possible D gene (5 bases). The ends were cut back, 4 bases at V and 4 bases at J, with 16 bases in the middle. The CDR3 length is 15 residues. Germline CDR1 and CDR2: MGHRA and YSYEKL. The CDR3: CASSPGPVGAYGYTF. CDR3 coding DNA: TGCGCCAGCAGCCCTGGCCCGGTCGGGGCCTATGGCTACACCTTC.